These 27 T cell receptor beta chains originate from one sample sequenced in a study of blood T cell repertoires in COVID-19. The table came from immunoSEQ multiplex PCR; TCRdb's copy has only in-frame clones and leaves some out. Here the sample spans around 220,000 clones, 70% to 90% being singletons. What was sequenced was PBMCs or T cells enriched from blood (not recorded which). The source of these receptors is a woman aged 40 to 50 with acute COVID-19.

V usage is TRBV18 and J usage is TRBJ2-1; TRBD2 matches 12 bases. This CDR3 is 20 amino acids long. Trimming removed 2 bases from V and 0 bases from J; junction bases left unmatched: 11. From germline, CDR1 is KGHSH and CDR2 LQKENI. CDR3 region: CASSPTLAGGRLSSYNEQFF. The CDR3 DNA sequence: TGTGCCAGCTCACCAACACTAGCGGGAGGCCGTCTTAGCTCCTACAATGAGCAGTTCTTC.

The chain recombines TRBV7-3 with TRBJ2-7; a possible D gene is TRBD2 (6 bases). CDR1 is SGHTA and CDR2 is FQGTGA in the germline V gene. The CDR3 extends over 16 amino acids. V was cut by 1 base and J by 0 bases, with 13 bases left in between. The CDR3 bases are TGTGCCAGCAGCTTAAGTGCGGCGGGGCGCTCCTACGAGCAGTACTTC. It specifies CASSLSAAGRSYEQYF. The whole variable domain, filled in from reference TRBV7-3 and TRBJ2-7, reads GAGVSQTPSNKVTEKGKYVELRCDPISGHTALYWYRQSLGQGPEFLIYFQGTGAADDSGLPNDRFFAVRPEGSVSTLKIQRTERGDSAVYLCASSLSAAGRSYEQYFGPGTRLTVT.

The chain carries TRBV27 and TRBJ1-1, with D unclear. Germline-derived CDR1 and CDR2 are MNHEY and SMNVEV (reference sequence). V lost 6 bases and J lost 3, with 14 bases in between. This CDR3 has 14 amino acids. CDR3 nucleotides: TGTGCCAGCAGCCCTCACCAGGCTGACACTGAAGCTTTCTTT. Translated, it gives CASSPHQADTEAFF.

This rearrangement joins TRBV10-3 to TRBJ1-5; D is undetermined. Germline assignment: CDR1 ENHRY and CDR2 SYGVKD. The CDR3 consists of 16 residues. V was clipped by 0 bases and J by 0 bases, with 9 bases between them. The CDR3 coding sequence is TGTGCCATCAGTGAGTCGGCAGGTAATAGCAATCAGCCCCAGCATTTT. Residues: CAISESAGNSNQPQHF.

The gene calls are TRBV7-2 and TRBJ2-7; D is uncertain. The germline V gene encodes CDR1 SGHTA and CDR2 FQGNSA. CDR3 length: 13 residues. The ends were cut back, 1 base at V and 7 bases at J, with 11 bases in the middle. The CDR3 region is CASSLGGLREQYF. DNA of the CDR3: TGTGCCAGCAGCTTAGGTGGTTTGCGGGAGCAGTACTTC.

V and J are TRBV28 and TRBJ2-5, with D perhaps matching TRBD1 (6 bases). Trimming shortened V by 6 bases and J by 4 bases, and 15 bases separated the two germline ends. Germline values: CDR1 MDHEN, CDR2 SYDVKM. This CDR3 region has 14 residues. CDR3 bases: TGTGCCAGCAGGCAGGGGACCGCAGCAGAGACCCAGTACTTC. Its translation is CASRQGTAAETQYF.

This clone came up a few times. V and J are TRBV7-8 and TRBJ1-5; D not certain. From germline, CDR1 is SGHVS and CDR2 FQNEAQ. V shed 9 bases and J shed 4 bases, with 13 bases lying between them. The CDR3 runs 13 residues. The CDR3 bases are TGTGCCAGTGTGGCAAACGGGAATCAGCCCCAGCATTTT. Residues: CASVANGNQPQHF. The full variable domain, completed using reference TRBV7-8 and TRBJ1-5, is GAGVSQSPRYKVAKRGQDVALRCDPISGHVSLFWYQQALGQGPEFLTYFQNEAQLDKSGLPSDRFFAERPEGSVSTLKIQRTQQEDSAVYLCASVANGNQPQHFGDGTRLSIL.

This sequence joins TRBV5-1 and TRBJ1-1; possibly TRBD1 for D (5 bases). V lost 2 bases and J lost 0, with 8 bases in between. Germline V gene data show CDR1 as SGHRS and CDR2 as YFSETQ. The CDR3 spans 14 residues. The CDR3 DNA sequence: TGCGCCAGCAGCTTAACAGGCGTGAACACTGAAGCTTTCTTT. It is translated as CASSLTGVNTEAFF.

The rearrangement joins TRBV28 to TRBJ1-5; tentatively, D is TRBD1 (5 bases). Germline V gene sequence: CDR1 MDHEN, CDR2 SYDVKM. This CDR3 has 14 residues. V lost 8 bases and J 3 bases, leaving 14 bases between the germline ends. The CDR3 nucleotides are TGTGCCAGCCGGATTCAGACAGTCAATCAGCCCCAGCATTTT. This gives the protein CASRIQTVNQPQHF.

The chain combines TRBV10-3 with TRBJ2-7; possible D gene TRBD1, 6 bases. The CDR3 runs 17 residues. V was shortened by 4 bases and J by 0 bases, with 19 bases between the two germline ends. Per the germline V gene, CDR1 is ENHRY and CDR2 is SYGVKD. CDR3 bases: TGTGCCATCAGTGCCGGTAAGCCCGGGACATCCTCCTACGAGCAGTACTTC. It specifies CAISAGKPGTSSYEQYF.

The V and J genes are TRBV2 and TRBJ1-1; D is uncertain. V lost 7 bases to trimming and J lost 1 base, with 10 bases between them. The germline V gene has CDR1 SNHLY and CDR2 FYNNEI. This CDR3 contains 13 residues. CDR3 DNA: TGTGCCAGCACCTTGACGGGGAACACTGAAGCTTTCTTT. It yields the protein CASTLTGNTEAFF.

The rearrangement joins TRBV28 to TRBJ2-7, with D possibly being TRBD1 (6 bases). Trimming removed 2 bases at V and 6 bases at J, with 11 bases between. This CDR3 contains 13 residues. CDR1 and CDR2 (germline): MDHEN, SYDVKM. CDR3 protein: CASSLSPDSEQYF. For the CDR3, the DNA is TGTGCCAGCAGTTTAAGCCCGGACAGCGAGCAGTACTTC.

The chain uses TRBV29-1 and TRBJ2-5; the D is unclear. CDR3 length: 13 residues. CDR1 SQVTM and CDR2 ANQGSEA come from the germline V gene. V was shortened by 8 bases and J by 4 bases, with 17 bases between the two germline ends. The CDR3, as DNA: TGCAGCTCTGGCCTTGGGCTTCTAGAGACCCAGTACTTC. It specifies CSSGLGLLETQYF.

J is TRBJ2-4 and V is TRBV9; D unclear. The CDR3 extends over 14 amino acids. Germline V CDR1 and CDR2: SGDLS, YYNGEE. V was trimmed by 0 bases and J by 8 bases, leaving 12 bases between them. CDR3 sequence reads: CASSVAAYADIQYF. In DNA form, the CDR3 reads TGTGCCAGCAGCGTAGCGGCCTACGCGGACATTCAGTACTTC.

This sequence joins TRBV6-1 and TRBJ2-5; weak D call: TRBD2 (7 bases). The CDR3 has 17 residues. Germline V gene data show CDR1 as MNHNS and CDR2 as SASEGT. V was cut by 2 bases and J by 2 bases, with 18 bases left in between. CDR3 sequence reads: CASSEFDQGGGQETQYF. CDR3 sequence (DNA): TGTGCCAGCAGTGAATTTGATCAAGGGGGGGGACAAGAGACCCAGTACTTC.

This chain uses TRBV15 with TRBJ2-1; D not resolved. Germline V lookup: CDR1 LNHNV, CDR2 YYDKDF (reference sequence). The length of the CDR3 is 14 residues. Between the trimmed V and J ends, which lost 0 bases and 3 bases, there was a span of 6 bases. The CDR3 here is CATSRDNSYNEQFF. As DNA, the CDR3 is TGTGCCACCAGCAGAGATAACAGCTACAATGAGCAGTTCTTC.

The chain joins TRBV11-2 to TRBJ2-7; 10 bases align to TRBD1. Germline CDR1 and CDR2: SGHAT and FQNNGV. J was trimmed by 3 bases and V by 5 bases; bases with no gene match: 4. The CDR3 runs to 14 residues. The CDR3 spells CASSPWDRGYEQYF. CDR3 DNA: TGTGCCAGCAGCCCCTGGGACAGGGGCTACGAGCAGTACTTC.

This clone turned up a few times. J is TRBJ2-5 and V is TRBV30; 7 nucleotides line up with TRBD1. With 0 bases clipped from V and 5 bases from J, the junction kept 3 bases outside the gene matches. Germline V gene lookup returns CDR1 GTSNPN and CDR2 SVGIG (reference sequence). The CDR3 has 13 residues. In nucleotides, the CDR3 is TGTGCCTGGAGTGTGGGGACAGATGAGACCCAGTACTTC. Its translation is CAWSVGTDETQYF.

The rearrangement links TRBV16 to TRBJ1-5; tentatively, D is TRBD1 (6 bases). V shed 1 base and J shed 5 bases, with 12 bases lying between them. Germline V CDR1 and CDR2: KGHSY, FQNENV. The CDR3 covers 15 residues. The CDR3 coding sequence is TGTGCCAGCAGCCAATTTTCACCAGGGGATCAGCCCCAGCATTTT. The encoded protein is CASSQFSPGDQPQHF.

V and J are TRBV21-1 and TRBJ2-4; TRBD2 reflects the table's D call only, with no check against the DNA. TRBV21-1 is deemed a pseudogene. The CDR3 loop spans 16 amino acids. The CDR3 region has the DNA TGTGCCAGCAGCGAAATGTGGCGGGGCCTAGGAGGCATTCAGTACTTC. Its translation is CASSEMWRGLGGIQYF.

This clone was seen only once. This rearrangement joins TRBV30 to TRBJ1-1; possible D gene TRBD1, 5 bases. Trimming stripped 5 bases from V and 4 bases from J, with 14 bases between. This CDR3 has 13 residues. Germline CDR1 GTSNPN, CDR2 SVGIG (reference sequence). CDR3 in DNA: TGTGCCTGGGGGGGGGACGGAGGCACTGAAGCTTTCTTT. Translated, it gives CAWGGDGGTEAFF.

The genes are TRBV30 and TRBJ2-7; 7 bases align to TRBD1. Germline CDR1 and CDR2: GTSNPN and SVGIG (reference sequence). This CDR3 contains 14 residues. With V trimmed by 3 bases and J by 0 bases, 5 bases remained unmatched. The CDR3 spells CAWRGDRSSYEQYF. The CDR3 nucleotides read TGTGCCTGGAGGGGGGACAGAAGCTCCTACGAGCAGTACTTC.

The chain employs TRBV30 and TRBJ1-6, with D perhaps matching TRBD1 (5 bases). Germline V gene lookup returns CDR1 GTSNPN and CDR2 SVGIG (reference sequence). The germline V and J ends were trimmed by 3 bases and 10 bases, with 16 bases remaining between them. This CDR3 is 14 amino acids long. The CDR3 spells CAWRSFGGGSPLHF. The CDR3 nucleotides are TGTGCCTGGAGGTCCTTCGGGGGAGGATCACCCCTCCACTTT.

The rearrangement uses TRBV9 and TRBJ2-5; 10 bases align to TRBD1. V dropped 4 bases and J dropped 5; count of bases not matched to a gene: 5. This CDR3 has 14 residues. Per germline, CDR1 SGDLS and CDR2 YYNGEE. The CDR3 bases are TGTGCCAGCAGCCCCCAGACAGGGGGCGAGACCCAGTACTTC. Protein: CASSPQTGGETQYF.

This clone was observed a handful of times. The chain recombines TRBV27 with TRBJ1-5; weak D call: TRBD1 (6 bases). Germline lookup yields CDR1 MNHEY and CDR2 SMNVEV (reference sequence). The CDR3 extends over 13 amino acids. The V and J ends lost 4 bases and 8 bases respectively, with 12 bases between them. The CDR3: CASSSQGNEPQHF. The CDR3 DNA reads TGTGCCAGCAGTTCACAGGGTAATGAGCCCCAGCATTTT.

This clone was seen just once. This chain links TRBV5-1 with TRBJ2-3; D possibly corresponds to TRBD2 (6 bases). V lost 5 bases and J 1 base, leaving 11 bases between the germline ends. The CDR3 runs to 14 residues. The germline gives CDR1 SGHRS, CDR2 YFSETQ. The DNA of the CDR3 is TGCGCCAGCAGTCCCGGGAGTGGCACAGATACGCAGTATTTT. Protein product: CASSPGSGTDTQYF.

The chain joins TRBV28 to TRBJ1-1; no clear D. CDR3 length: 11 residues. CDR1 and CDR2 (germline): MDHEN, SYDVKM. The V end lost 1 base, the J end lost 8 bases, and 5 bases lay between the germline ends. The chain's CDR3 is CASSLFEEAFF. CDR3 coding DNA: TGTGCCAGCAGTTTATTCGAGGAAGCTTTCTTT.